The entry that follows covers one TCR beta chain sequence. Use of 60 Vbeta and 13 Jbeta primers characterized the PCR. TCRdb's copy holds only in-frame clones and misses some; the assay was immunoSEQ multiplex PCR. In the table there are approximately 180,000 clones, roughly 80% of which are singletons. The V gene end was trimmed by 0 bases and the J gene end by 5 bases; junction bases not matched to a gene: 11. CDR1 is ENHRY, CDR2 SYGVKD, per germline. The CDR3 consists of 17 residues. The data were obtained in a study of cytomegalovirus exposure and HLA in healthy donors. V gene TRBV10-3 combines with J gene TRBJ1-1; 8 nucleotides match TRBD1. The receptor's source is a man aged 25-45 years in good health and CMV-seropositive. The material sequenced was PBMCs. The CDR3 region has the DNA TGTGCCATCAGTGAGTCCCGGACTACAGGGGGTCAAACTGAAGCTTTCTTT. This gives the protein CAISESRTTGGQTEAFF.